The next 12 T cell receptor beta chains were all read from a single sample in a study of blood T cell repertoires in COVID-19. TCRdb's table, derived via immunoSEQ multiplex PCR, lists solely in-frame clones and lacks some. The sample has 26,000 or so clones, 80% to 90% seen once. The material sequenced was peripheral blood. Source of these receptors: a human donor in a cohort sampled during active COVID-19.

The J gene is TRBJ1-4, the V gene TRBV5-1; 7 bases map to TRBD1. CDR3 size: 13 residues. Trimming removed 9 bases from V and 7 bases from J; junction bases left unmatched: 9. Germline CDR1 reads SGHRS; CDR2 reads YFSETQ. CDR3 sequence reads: CATSTGSGEKLFF. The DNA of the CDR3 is TGCGCCACCTCGACAGGGTCGGGTGAAAAACTGTTTTTT. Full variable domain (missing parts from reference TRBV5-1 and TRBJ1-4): KAGVTQTPRYLIKTRGQQVTLSCSPISGHRSVSWYQQTPGQGLQFLFEYFSETQRNKGNFPGRFSGRQFSNSRSEMNVSTLELGDSALYLCATSTGSGEKLFFGSGTQLSVL.

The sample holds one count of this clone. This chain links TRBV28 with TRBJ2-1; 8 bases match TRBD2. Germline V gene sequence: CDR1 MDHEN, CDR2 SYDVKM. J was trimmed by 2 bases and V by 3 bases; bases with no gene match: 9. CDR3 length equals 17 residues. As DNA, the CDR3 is TGTGCCAGCAGTTTCTGGTCTCGGGGGGGAGCCTACAATGAGCAGTTCTTC. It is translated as CASSFWSRGGAYNEQFF.

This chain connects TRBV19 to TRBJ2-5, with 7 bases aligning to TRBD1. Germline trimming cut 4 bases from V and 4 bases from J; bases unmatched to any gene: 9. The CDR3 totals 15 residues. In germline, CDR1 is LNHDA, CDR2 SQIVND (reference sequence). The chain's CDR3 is CASSTPGQSLETQYF. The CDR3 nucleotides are TGTGCCAGTAGTACCCCGGGACAGTCCTTAGAGACCCAGTACTTC.

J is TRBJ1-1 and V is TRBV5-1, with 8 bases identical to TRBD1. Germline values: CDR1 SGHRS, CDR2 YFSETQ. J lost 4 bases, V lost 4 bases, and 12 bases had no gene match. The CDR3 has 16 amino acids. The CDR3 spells CASSPFGQGARTEAFF. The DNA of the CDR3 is TGCGCCAGCAGCCCTTTTGGGCAGGGGGCGCGCACTGAAGCTTTCTTT.

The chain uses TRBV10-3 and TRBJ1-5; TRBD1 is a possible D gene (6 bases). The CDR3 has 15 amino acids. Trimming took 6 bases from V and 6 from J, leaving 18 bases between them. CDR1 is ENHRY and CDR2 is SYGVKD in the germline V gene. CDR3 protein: CAISDGQTRFQPQHF. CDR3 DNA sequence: TGTGCCATCAGCGATGGACAGACCAGATTTCAGCCCCAGCATTTT.

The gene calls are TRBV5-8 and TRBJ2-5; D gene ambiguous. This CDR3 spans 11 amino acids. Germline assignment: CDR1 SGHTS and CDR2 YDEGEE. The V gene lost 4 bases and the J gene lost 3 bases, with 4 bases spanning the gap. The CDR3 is CASSIKETQYF. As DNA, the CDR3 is TGTGCCAGCAGCATCAAAGAGACCCAGTACTTC.

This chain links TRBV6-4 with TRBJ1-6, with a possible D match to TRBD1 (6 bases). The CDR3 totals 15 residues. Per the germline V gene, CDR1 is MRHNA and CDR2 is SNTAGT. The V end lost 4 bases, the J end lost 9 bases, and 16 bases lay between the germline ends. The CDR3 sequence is CASSARRGGGSPLHF. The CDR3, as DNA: TGTGCCAGCAGTGCCCGAAGGGGAGGGGGTTCACCCCTCCACTTT.

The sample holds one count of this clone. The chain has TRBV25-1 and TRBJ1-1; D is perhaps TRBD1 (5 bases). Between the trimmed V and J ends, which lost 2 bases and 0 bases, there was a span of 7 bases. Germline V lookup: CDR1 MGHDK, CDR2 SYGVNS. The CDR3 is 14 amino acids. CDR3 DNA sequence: TGTGCCAGCAGTGAAACAGGTATGAACACTGAAGCTTTCTTT. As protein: CASSETGMNTEAFF.

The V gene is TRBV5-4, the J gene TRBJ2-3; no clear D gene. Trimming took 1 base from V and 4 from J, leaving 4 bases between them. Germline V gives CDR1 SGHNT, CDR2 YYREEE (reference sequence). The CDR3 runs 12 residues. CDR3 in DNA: TGTGCCAGCAGCTTGTCGGCAGATACGCAGTATTTT. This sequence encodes CASSLSADTQYF.

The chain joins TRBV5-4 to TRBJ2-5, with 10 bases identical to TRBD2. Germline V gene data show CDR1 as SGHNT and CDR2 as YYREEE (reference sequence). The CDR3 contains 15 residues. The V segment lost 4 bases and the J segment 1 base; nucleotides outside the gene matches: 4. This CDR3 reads CASSSASGGQETQYF. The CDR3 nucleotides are TGTGCCAGCAGCAGCGCTAGCGGGGGCCAAGAGACCCAGTACTTC.

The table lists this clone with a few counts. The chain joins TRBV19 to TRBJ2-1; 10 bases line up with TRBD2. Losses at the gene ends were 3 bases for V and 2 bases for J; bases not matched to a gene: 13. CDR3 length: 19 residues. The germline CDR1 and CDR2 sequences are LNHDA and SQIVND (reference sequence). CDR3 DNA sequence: TGTGCCAGTAGTATGATCTATCTAGCGGGGGCGGAAACCTACAATGAGCAGTTCTTC. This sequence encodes CASSMIYLAGAETYNEQFF.

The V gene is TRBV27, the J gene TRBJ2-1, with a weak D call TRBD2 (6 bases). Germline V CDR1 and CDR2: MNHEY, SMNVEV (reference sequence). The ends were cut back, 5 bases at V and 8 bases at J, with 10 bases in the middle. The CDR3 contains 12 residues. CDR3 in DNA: TGTGCCAGCAGTCGCGGGGTCGATGAGCAGTTCTTC. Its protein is CASSRGVDEQFF.